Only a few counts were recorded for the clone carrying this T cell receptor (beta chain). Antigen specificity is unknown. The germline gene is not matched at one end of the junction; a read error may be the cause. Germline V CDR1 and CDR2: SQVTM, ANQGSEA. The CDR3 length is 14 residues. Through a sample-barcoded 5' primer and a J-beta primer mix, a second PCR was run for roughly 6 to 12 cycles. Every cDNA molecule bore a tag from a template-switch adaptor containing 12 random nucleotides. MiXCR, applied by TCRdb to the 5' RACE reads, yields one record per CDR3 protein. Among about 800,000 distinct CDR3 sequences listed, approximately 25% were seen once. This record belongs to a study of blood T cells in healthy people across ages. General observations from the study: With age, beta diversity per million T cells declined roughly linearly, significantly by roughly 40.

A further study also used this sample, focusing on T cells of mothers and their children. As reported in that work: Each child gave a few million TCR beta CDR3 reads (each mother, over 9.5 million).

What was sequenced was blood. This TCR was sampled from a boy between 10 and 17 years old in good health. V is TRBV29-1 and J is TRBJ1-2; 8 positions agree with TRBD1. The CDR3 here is CSVEWQGANYGYTF. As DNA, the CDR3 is TGCAGCGTTGAATGGCAGGGGGCTAATTATGGCTACACCTTC.